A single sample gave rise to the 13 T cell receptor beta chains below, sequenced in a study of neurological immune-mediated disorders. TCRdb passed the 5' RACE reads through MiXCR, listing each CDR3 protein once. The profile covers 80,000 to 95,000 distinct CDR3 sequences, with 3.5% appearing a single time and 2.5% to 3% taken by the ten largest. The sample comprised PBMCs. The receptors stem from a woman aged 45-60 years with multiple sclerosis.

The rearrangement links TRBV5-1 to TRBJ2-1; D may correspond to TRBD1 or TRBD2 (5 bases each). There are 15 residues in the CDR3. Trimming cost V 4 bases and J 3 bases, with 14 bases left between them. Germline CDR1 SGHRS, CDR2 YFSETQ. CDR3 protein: CASSQRLGDYNEQFF. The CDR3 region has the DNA TGCGCCAGCAGCCAACGCCTGGGGGACTACAATGAGCAGTTCTTC.

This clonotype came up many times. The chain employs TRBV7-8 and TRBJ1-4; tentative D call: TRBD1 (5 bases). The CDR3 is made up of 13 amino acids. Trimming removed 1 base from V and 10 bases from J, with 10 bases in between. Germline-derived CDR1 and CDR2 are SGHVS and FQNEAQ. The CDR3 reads CASSLDRPRKLFF. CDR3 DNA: TGTGCCAGCAGCTTAGACAGGCCCCGAAAACTGTTTTTT.

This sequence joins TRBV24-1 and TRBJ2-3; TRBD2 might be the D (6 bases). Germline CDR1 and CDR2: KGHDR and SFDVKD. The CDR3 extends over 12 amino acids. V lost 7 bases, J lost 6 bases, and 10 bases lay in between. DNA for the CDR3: TGTGCCACCAGGGGACTGGGTGATACGCAGTATTTT. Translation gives CATRGLGDTQYF.

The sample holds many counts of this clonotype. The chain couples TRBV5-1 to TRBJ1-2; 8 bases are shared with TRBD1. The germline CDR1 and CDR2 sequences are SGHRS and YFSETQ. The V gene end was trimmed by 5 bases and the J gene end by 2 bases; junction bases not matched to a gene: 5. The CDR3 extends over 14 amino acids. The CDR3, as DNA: TGCGCCAGCAGTTCCGGGACAGGCAACTATGGCTACACCTTC. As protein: CASSSGTGNYGYTF.

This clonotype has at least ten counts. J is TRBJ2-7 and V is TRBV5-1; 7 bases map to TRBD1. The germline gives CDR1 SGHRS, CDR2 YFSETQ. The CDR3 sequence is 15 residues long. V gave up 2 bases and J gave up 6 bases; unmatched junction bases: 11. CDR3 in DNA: TGCGCCAGCAGCTTATGGACAGGTTTTACCGTCGAGCAGTACTTC. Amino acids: CASSLWTGFTVEQYF. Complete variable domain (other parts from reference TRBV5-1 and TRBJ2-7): KAGVTQTPRYLIKTRGQQVTLSCSPISGHRSVSWYQQTPGQGLQFLFEYFSETQRNKGNFPGRFSGRQFSNSRSEMNVSTLELGDSALYLCASSLWTGFTVEQYFGPGTRLTVT.

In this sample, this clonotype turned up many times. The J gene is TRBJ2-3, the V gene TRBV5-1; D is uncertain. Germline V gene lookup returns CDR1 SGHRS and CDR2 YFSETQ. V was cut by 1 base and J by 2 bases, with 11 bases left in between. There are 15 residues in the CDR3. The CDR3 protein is CASSLSAPYTDTQYF. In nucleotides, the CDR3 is TGCGCCAGCAGCTTGTCGGCTCCTTACACAGATACGCAGTATTTT.

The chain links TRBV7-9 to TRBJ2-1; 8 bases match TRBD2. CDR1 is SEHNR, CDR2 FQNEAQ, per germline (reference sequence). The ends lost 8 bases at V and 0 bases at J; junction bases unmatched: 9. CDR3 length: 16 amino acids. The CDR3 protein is CASASSGGASYNEQFF. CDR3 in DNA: TGTGCCAGCGCCTCCTCCGGGGGGGCCTCCTACAATGAGCAGTTCTTC.

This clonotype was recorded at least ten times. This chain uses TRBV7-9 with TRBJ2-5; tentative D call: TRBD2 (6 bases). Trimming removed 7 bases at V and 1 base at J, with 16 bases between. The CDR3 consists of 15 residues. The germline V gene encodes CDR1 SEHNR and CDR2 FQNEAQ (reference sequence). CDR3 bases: TGTGCCAGCATGGGAGGTTGGCAGACCCAAGAGACCCAGTACTTC. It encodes CASMGGWQTQETQYF.

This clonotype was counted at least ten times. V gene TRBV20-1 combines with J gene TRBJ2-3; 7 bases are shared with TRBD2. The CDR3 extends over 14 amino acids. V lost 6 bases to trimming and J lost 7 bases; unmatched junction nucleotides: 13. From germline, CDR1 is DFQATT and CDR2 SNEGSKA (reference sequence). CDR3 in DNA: TGCAGTGCCAAAACCGGGACTACTCTATATACGCAGTATTTT. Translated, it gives CSAKTGTTLYTQYF.

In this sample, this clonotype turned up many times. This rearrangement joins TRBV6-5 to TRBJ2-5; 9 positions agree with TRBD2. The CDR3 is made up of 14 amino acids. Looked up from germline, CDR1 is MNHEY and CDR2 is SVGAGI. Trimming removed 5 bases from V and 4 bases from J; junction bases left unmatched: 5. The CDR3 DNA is TGTGCCAGCAGTAATAGCGGGGGTAGAGAGACCCAGTACTTC. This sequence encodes CASSNSGGRETQYF.

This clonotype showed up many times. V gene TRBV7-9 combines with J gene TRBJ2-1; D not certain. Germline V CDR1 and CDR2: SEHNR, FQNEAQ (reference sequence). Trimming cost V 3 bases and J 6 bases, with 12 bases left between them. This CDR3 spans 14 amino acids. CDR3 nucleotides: TGTGCCAGCAGCTTGGCCGGAAGTGCCAATGAGCAGTTCTTC. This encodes CASSLAGSANEQFF.

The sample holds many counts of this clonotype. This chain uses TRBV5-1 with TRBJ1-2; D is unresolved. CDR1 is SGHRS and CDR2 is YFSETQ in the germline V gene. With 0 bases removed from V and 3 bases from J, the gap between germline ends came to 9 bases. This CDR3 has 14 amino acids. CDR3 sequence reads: CASSLAGPHYGYTF. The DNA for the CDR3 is TGCGCCAGCAGCTTGGCAGGCCCACACTATGGCTACACCTTC.

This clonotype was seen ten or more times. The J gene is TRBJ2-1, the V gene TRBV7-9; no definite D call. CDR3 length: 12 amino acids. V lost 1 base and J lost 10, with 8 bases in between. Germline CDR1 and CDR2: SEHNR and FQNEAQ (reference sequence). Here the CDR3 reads CASSLVLSEQFF. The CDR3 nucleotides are TGTGCCAGCAGCTTAGTACTGAGCGAGCAGTTCTTC.